Sequencing of this TCR beta chain was carried out in a study of CD8+ T cells in alopecia areata. Study overall: A 6-month off-drug phase came after tofacitinib, which had lasted 6 to 18 months.

This sample's treatment: oral pan-JAK inhibitor, 5-10 mg twice daily. This clone was seen more than once but under ten times. The antigen remains undetermined. cDNA serving as the sequencing template came from extracted, reverse transcribed RNA. Generated by immunoSEQ multiplex PCR, the TCRdb table keeps only in-frame clones and is missing some. The sample lists 200,000 to 250,000 clones, approximately 40% occurring once. The germline V gene has CDR1 MGHDK and CDR2 SYGVNS. The CDR3 has 13 amino acids. The V end was cut by 8 bases, the J end by 4 bases, with 9 bases between. Whole-study results and caveats: With tofacitinib ongoing, many expanded lesional clones persisted in both scalp and blood.

The V call is TRBV25-1, the J call TRBJ2-6; no definite D call. This clonotype was sampled from a human donor with alopecia areata. The starting material was CD4+ T cells sorted from blood, obtained at roughly week 36, from a patient treated with tofacitinib. The CDR3 DNA follows: TGTGCCAGCTCCGGAGCCGGGGCCAACGTCCTGACTTTC. Its protein product is CASSGAGANVLTF.